This passage covers 6 T cell receptor beta chains from one sample sequenced in a study of CD8 T cells in Susac syndrome (dated 2019 in TCRdb). Library preparation employed the immunoSEQ multiplex PCR assay. RNA was extracted using the RNeasy kit, and roughly 0.5 to 1 microgram was reverse transcribed with random hexamers. TCRdb took the public reads, trimmed them with fastp at Q25, ran MiXCR for clone calling and kept in-frame beta chains. Each entry is one CDR3 protein sequence, shown with its most common DNA and genes. This sample lists tens of thousands of distinct CDR3 sequences; roughly 92% were detected once. The ten largest clones take up 0.45% of the sample. Source material: CD8+ T cells from PBMCs. All receptors derive from a human donor with Susac syndrome.

The chain is built from TRBV29-1 and TRBJ2-2; D is perhaps TRBD1 (5 bases). CDR3 length equals 13 residues. Deletions cut 7 bases from V and 3 bases from J, with 12 bases between. Germline CDR1 is SQVTM and CDR2 is ANQGSEA. CDR3 region: CSAQTVYTGELFF. The CDR3 nucleotides read TGCAGCGCCCAGACAGTTTACACCGGGGAGCTGTTTTTT.

The chain recombines TRBV29-1 with TRBJ2-5, with 13 bases lining up with TRBD2. In germline, CDR1 is SQVTM, CDR2 ANQGSEA. V lost 7 bases and J lost 2; bases outside the gene matches: 4. This CDR3 is built from 14 residues. As DNA, the CDR3 is TGCAGCGCTAGGACTAGCGGGGGACAAGAGACCCAGTACTTC. Translating it yields CSARTSGGQETQYF.

The chain has TRBV7-9 and TRBJ2-6; D remains unclear. With 5 bases removed from V and 0 bases from J, the gap between germline ends came to 8 bases. This CDR3 has 15 residues. Germline V gene data show CDR1 as SEHNR and CDR2 as FQNEAQ (reference sequence). The CDR3 here is CASSPVGSGANVLTF. The CDR3 coding sequence is TGTGCCAGCAGCCCAGTAGGCTCTGGGGCCAACGTCCTGACTTTC. Combining the CDR3 with reference TRBV7-9 and TRBJ2-6 gives the whole variable domain DTGVSQNPRHKITKRGQNVTFRCDPISEHNRLYWYRQTLGQGPEFLTYFQNEAQLEKSRLLSDRFSAERPKGSFSTLEIQRTEQGDSAMYLCASSPVGSGANVLTFGAGSRLTVL.

This chain uses TRBV5-1 with TRBJ1-6; TRBD1 aligns across 10 bases. Losses at the gene ends were 4 bases for V and 12 bases for J; bases not matched to a gene: 10. This CDR3 is built from 15 residues. Germline V lookup: CDR1 SGHRS, CDR2 YFSETQ. The CDR3 DNA follows: TGCGCCAGCAGCGTTGAGGGACAGGGGTTCCTACCCCTCCACTTT. It yields the protein CASSVEGQGFLPLHF.

This chain uses TRBV29-1 with TRBJ2-5, with D perhaps TRBD1 (6 bases). Germline V gene lookup returns CDR1 SQVTM and CDR2 ANQGSEA. The CDR3 totals 14 residues. The V end lost 0 bases, the J end lost 5 bases, and 13 bases lay between the germline ends. For the CDR3, the DNA is TGCAGCGTTGAAGAGGGGGCAGGGGATGAGACCCAGTACTTC. Its translation is CSVEEGAGDETQYF.

The chain has TRBV28 and TRBJ2-5; D gene uncertain. Per the germline V gene, CDR1 is MDHEN and CDR2 is SYDVKM. Trimming removed 6 bases from V and 5 bases from J, with 7 bases in between. CDR3 length equals 11 residues. The DNA of the CDR3 is TGTGCCAGCAGAACCGTGGAGACCCAGTACTTC. It codes for CASRTVETQYF.